The 8 T cell receptor beta chains listed next were all sequenced from one sample in a study of CD8+ T cells in alopecia areata. Investigators isolated RNA and reverse transcribed it into cDNA to act as the sequencing template. The method was immunoSEQ multiplex PCR; TCRdb's version includes in-frame clones alone and lacks a portion of them. There are some 130,000 clones in the sample; 45% to 50% occur only once, and around 19% lies in the top ten. Specimen: CD8+ T cells sorted from blood, collected at week 0. These receptors originate from a human donor with alopecia areata.

The chain is built from TRBV5-4 and TRBJ2-3, with D maybe TRBD1 (5 bases). CDR3 length equals 15 residues. Trimming cost V 0 bases and J 5 bases, with 13 bases left between them. CDR1 and CDR2 (germline): SGHNT, YYREEE (reference sequence). CDR3 DNA sequence: TGTGCCAGCAGCTTGGAGGAGCCAACAGGAGATACGCAGTATTTT. This codes for CASSLEEPTGDTQYF.

V usage is TRBV5-6 and J usage is TRBJ1-6, with 8 bases lining up with TRBD1. Looked up from germline, CDR1 is SGHDT and CDR2 is YYEEEE. Germline trimming cut 4 bases from V and 5 bases from J; bases unmatched to any gene: 2. The CDR3 totals 14 residues. The CDR3 DNA reads as TGTGCCAGCAGCCCGGACAGGGATAATTCACCCCTCCACTTT. Its protein product is CASSPDRDNSPLHF.

The gene calls are TRBV30 and TRBJ1-5, with a possible D match to TRBD1 (6 bases). The CDR3 is 16 residues long. Trimming left V 1 base short and J 6 bases short, with 19 bases between. CDR1 and CDR2 (germline): GTSNPN, SVGIG (reference sequence). This CDR3 is CAWSASRDMGPQPQHF. The CDR3, as DNA: TGTGCCTGGAGTGCCTCACGGGACATGGGGCCTCAGCCCCAGCATTTT. Drawing the rest from reference TRBV30 and TRBJ1-5, the complete variable domain is SQTIHQWPATLVQPVGSPLSLECTVEGTSNPNLYWYRQAAGRGLQLLFYSVGIGQISSEVPQNLSASRPQDRQFILSSKKLLLSDSGFYLCAWSASRDMGPQPQHFGDGTRLSIL.

The chain links TRBV30 to TRBJ1-5, with 7 bases identical to TRBD1. The CDR3 is 14 amino acids. Trimming at V came to 1 base and at J to 6 bases, leaving 6 bases not matched to a gene. Germline assignment: CDR1 GTSNPN and CDR2 SVGIG (reference sequence). CDR3 DNA: TGTGCCTGGAGTGCCGACAGGGAGGGTCAGCCCCAGCATTTT. Protein: CAWSADREGQPQHF.

This sequence joins TRBV7-9 and TRBJ2-3; D possibly corresponds to TRBD2 (6 bases). Germline CDR1 is SEHNR and CDR2 is FQNEAQ (reference sequence). V was pared by 2 bases and J by 5 bases, with 8 bases between. CDR3 length: 13 amino acids. DNA for the CDR3: TGTGCCAGCAGCTTACAGGGAGGAGATACGCAGTATTTT. This codes for CASSLQGGDTQYF.

The CDR3 DNA reads as TGCAGCGTTGAAGGAAGGGACTCCTACGAGCAGTACTTC. It codes for CSVEGRDSYEQYF. The rearrangement uses TRBV29-1 and TRBJ2-7; no clear D. The CDR3 is 13 residues long. Trimming pared 1 base from V and 0 bases from J, leaving 7 bases between. Germline-derived CDR1 and CDR2 are SQVTM and ANQGSEA.

This chain connects TRBV4-1 to TRBJ2-2, with D unresolved. The ends were cut back, 0 bases at V and 1 base at J, with 6 bases in the middle. CDR3 length: 15 amino acids. The germline gives CDR1 MGHRA, CDR2 YSYEKL. This chain's CDR3 is CASSQDLKNTGELFF. The CDR3 region has the DNA TGCGCCAGCAGCCAAGATCTTAAGAACACCGGGGAGCTGTTTTTT.

This clone showed up just a few times. The genes are TRBV13 and TRBJ2-7, with D perhaps TRBD1 (6 bases). Germline CDR1 reads PRHDT; CDR2 reads FYEKMQ (reference sequence). The V gene lost 5 bases and the J gene lost 3 bases, with 14 bases spanning the gap. The CDR3 contains 14 residues. CDR3 region: CASSHAQGFYEQYF. DNA of the CDR3: TGTGCCAGCAGCCATGCCCAGGGGTTCTACGAGCAGTACTTC. Based on the CDR3 plus reference TRBV13 and TRBJ2-7, the full variable domain is AAGVIQSPRHLIKEKRETATLKCYPIPRHDTVYWYQQGPGQDPQFLISFYEKMQSDKGSIPDRFSAQQFSDYHSELNMSSLELGDSALYFCASSHAQGFYEQYFGPGTRLTVT.